This T cell receptor (beta chain) was found in a study of response to subunit inactivated influenza vaccine (dated by TCRdb to between 2018 and 2020). In terms of the full investigation: The study used deep quantitative T cell receptor repertoire profiling to track responses to a trivalent subunit inactivated influenza vaccine.

What the study reported, not specific to this receptor: It was suggested by the authors that each seasonal influenza vaccination may recruit only a limited number of new T cells.

As regards this clonotype: The specificity of this receptor is unknown. No base qualities exist here, and no much larger clone lies one base off it.

Cut back by 0 bases and 7 bases, the V and J ends lie 9 bases apart. Per the germline V gene, LGHNA is the CDR1 and YNFKEQ is the CDR2. The cysteine opens and the phenylalanine closes a CDR3 of 14 amino acids. Left in the record is the CDR3 DNA by itself, 42 bases read in frame from the first base. The protocol used for the library was RT-PCR. Instrument on record: Illumina HiSeq 2500. TCRdb took the public reads, trimmed them with fastp at Q25, ran MiXCR for clone calling and kept in-frame beta chains. Every distinct CDR3 protein forms one entry, paired with its most common genes and DNA. This sample lists about 780,000 distinct CDR3 sequences; roughly 20% were detected once. Together, the top ten hold about 11% of the sample.

The sample in question was PBMCs from blood, obtained roughly 5 days after vaccination. The chain is encoded by TRBV4-2 joined to TRBJ2-2; TRBD1 might be the D gene, on 5 matching bases. The TCR comes from a middle-aged man who received an inactivated influenza vaccine. Donor details come from another sample of the same person, matched by shared clones. At the DNA level, the sequence is TGTGCCAGCAGCCAAGATCAGGGCGTCGGGGAGCTGTTTTTT. It specifies CASSQDQGVGELFF.